The 10 T cell receptor beta chains given below trace back to one sample, sequenced in a study of shared clonotypes between healthy human individuals. Generated by immunoSEQ multiplex PCR, the TCRdb table keeps only in-frame clones and is missing some. The profile shows over a million clones, 95% to 99% of them singletons. Material: naive CD4+ T cells sorted from blood. The subset denotes: CD45RA+ positively selected. All receptors come from a man aged 25-40 years in good health.

J is TRBJ1-5 and V is TRBV18, with 7 bases fitting TRBD1. Germline values: CDR1 KGHSH, CDR2 LQKENI. J was trimmed by 6 bases and V by 6 bases; bases with no gene match: 14. The CDR3 has 16 amino acids. The CDR3 reads CASSQFRQGDLQPQHF. The CDR3 DNA sequence: TGTGCCAGCTCCCAGTTTCGACAGGGAGATCTTCAGCCCCAGCATTTT.

The V and J genes are TRBV2 and TRBJ2-7; no reliable D call. This CDR3 has 13 residues. Germline values: CDR1 SNHLY, CDR2 FYNNEI. V was cut by 7 bases and J by 0 bases, with 10 bases left in between. CDR3 region: CASTLDVSYEQYF. For the CDR3, the DNA is TGTGCCAGCACCCTGGACGTCTCCTACGAGCAGTACTTC. Full variable domain (outside the CDR3, taken from reference TRBV2 and TRBJ2-7): EPEVTQTPSHQVTQMGQEVILRCVPISNHLYFYWYRQILGQKVEFLVSFYNNEISEKSEIFDDQFSVERPDGSNFTLKIRSTKLEDSAMYFCASTLDVSYEQYFGPGTRLTVT.

The chain uses TRBV7-9 and TRBJ1-5; 7 bases map to TRBD1. The CDR3 has 14 amino acids. The ends lost 4 bases at V and 10 bases at J; junction bases unmatched: 10. Germline lookup yields CDR1 SEHNR and CDR2 FQNEAQ (reference sequence). The CDR3 region is CASSSSSTGVPQHF. The DNA of the CDR3 is TGTGCCAGCAGCTCTTCATCAACAGGGGTACCCCAGCATTTT. The entire variable domain, with the rest obtained from reference TRBV7-9 and TRBJ1-5, is as follows: DTGVSQNPRHKITKRGQNVTFRCDPISEHNRLYWYRQTLGQGPEFLTYFQNEAQLEKSRLLSDRFSAERPKGSFSTLEIQRTEQGDSAMYLCASSSSSTGVPQHFGDGTRLSIL.

J is TRBJ2-1 and V is TRBV15; 8 bases match TRBD1. This CDR3 spans 16 amino acids. Germline loops: CDR1 LNHNV, CDR2 YYDKDF (reference sequence). The V and J ends lost 1 base and 2 bases, in that order; junction bases with no gene match: 4. This chain's CDR3 is CATSRADRAAYNEQFF. DNA of the CDR3: TGTGCCACCAGCAGAGCGGACAGGGCCGCCTACAATGAGCAGTTCTTC. Based on the CDR3 plus reference TRBV15 and TRBJ2-1, the full variable domain is DAMVIQNPRYQVTQFGKPVTLSCSQTLNHNVMYWYQQKSSQAPKLLFHYYDKDFNNEADTPDNFQSRRPNTSFCFLDIRSPGLGDTAMYLCATSRADRAAYNEQFFGPGTRLTVL.

The genes are TRBV6-5 and TRBJ2-1, with TRBD2 as a possible D gene (6 bases). With 0 bases removed from V and 8 bases from J, the gap between germline ends came to 17 bases. CDR1 and CDR2 (germline): MNHEY, SVGAGI. This CDR3 is built from 16 residues. CDR3 loop: CASSYSRTRLDHEQFF. The CDR3 DNA sequence: TGTGCCAGCAGTTACTCGAGAACGAGACTAGACCATGAGCAGTTCTTC.

Concerning this clone: Relative to the germline gene, one junction end is altered; a read error may explain this. The chain is built from TRBV6-1 and TRBJ2-5; 11 bases fit TRBD1. The CDR3 totals 14 residues. Per the germline V gene, CDR1 is MNHNS and CDR2 is SASEGT. DNA of the CDR3: TGTGCCAGCAGCGAAGGGACAGGGGGGGAGACCCAGTACTTC. Its protein is CASSEGTGGETQYF.

With regard to this clone: The same CDR3 can be traced to other DNA sequences in this sample. The rearrangement joins TRBV5-1 to TRBJ2-3, with D perhaps being TRBD1 or TRBD2 (5 bases each). CDR3 length: 15 residues. The germline V and J ends were trimmed by 2 bases and 0 bases, with 10 bases remaining between them. The germline CDR1 and CDR2 sequences are SGHRS and YFSETQ. The DNA of the CDR3 is TGCGCCAGCAGCTTAGACGGGACGAGCACAGATACGCAGTATTTT. Amino acid sequence: CASSLDGTSTDTQYF. Looking up the rest from reference TRBV5-1 and TRBJ2-3 gives the full variable domain: KAGVTQTPRYLIKTRGQQVTLSCSPISGHRSVSWYQQTPGQGLQFLFEYFSETQRNKGNFPGRFSGRQFSNSRSEMNVSTLELGDSALYLCASSLDGTSTDTQYFGPGTRLTVL.

The rearrangement uses TRBV5-6 and TRBJ1-5, with a possible D match to TRBD1 (6 bases). Trimming took off 4 bases at V and 2 bases at J, with 16 bases between the two ends. This CDR3 has 16 amino acids. Germline-derived CDR1 and CDR2 are SGHDT and YYEEEE. The CDR3 region has the DNA TGTGCCAGCAGCCCGCGGGGGCTGGTCGGCAATCAGCCCCAGCATTTT. Encoded protein: CASSPRGLVGNQPQHF.

The chain uses TRBV5-6 and TRBJ2-7, with TRBD1 matching over 9 bases. This CDR3 comprises 15 residues. Germline CDR1 reads SGHDT; CDR2 reads YYEEEE. V dropped 0 bases and J dropped 4; count of bases not matched to a gene: 5. DNA of the CDR3: TGTGCCAGCAGCTTGGCCGGGGGACAGGGTTACGAGCAGTACTTC. Translated: CASSLAGGQGYEQYF.

The CDR3 DNA sequence: TGTGCCACCAGCAGGCCCCGCACAGATACGCAGTATTTT. Translated: CATSRPRTDTQYF. This chain links TRBV15 with TRBJ2-3; D is unclear. Germline CDR1 and CDR2: LNHNV and YYDKDF (reference sequence). V was pared by 3 bases and J by 1 base, with 5 bases between. The CDR3 sequence is 13 residues long.